The 24 T cell receptor beta chains listed next were all sequenced from one sample in a study of blood T cells in healthy people across ages. Primed by a sample-barcoded 5' primer and a J-beta primer mix, a second PCR proceeded for 7 to 11 cycles. MiXCR, run by TCRdb on the 5' RACE reads, gives a single entry per CDR3 protein. Found here are just under 750,000 distinct CDR3 sequences, approximately 21% of them singletons; the top ten hold roughly 22%. The sequencing input was blood. These receptors were taken from a man between 65 and 80 years old in good health.

This clonotype appeared once. The rearrangement joins TRBV5-1 to TRBJ2-5; no definite D call. The CDR3 sequence is 16 residues long. Per germline, CDR1 SGHRS and CDR2 YFSETQ. V lost 0 bases to trimming and J lost 4 bases, with 16 bases between them. Written as DNA, the CDR3 is TGCGCCAGCAGCTTGGTAGGGAACCCGTCGGGAGAGACCCAGTACTTC. Protein: CASSLVGNPSGETQYF.

V and J are TRBV5-1 and TRBJ1-1, with D perhaps matching TRBD1 (5 bases). Germline values: CDR1 SGHRS, CDR2 YFSETQ. V was trimmed by 4 bases and J by 1 base, leaving 11 bases between them. This CDR3 is built from 14 residues. CDR3 sequence (DNA): TGCGCCAGCAGCCCGGGGGGGTCGAACACTGAAGCTTTCTTT. Protein sequence: CASSPGGSNTEAFF.

This clonotype occurred many times. This chain uses TRBV3-1 with TRBJ2-5; no firm D call. The V gene lost 3 bases and the J gene lost 2 bases, with 19 bases spanning the gap. Germline CDR1 is LGHDT and CDR2 is YNNKEL (reference sequence). The length of the CDR3 is 17 residues. CDR3 sequence reads: CASSHKINRHTQETQYF. The CDR3 DNA sequence: TGTGCCAGCAGCCACAAGATCAACAGACATACGCAAGAGACCCAGTACTTC.

The sample holds a few counts of this clonotype. This chain uses TRBV12-3 or TRBV12-4 with TRBJ2-5, with 8 bases fitting TRBD1. The CDR3 consists of 13 residues. V lost 7 bases to trimming and J lost 4 bases; unmatched junction nucleotides: 5. The CDR3 loop is CASTPDRAETQYF. The CDR3 DNA follows: TGTGCCAGCACCCCGGACAGGGCAGAGACCCAGTACTTC.

V gene TRBV14 combines with J gene TRBJ1-4; the D gene is possibly TRBD1 (5 bases). The CDR3 length is 16 residues. From germline, CDR1 is SGHDN and CDR2 FVKESK. V was trimmed by 0 bases and J by 9 bases, leaving 17 bases between them. CDR3 in amino acids: CASSQDGRQRGQKLFF. Written as DNA, the CDR3 is TGTGCCAGCAGCCAAGACGGCCGACAACGGGGCCAAAAACTGTTTTTT.

A word on this clonotype: An end of the junction differs from the germline gene, which may be a read error. The V and J genes are TRBV3-1 and TRBJ2-5; 8 nucleotides line up with TRBD2. This CDR3 is built from 14 residues. Germline values: CDR1 LGHDT, CDR2 YNNKEL (reference sequence). The CDR3 DNA follows: TGTGCCAGCAGCCAAGTCGGGTACTCTAGCGGGTTATTCTTC. Translated, it gives CASSQVGYSSGLFF.

This clonotype came up a few times. V and J are TRBV25-1 and TRBJ1-4; no reliable D call. The V gene's germline CDR1 is MGHDK and CDR2 SYGVNS. This CDR3 spans 14 amino acids. Trimming stripped 6 bases from V and 5 bases from J, with 13 bases between. The CDR3 DNA reads as TGTGCCAGCAGACAAGGACCCGCGAATGAAAAACTGTTTTTT. Translated, it gives CASRQGPANEKLFF. The full variable domain, completed using reference TRBV25-1 and TRBJ1-4, is EADIYQTPRYLVIGTGKKITLECSQTMGHDKMYWYQQDPGMELHLIHYSYGVNSTEKGDLSSESTVSRIRTEHFPLTLESARPSHTSQYLCASRQGPANEKLFFGSGTQLSVL.

As regards this clonotype: A read error may account for a junction end that differs from germline. The J gene is TRBJ2-5, the V gene TRBV28, with TRBD1 matching 7 bases. The CDR3 length is 11 residues. From germline, CDR1 is MDHEN and CDR2 SYDVKM. The CDR3 sequence is CASSFTGTVSF. The DNA for the CDR3 is TGTGCCAGCAGTTTCACCGGGACAGTCAGCTTC. The whole variable domain, filled in from reference TRBV28 and TRBJ2-5, reads DVKVTQSSRYLVKRTGEKVFLECVQDMDHENMFWYRQDPGLGLRLIYFSYDVKMKEKGDIPEGYSVSREKKERFSLILESASTNQTSMYLCASSFTGTVSFGPGTRLLVL.

In its sample, this clonotype was seen a few times. The chain has TRBV6-2 or TRBV6-3 and TRBJ2-5, with D tentatively TRBD1 (5 bases). The J call could be wrong; TRBJ2-7 is a better fit for the DNA end. This CDR3 region has 16 residues. Germline-derived CDR1 and CDR2 are MNHEY and SVGEGT. The DNA for the CDR3 is TGTGCCAGCAGTCACATGGGGCAGAAGAAGGCGGACGAGCAGTACGTC. Protein product: CASSHMGQKKADEQYV.

This clonotype was found many times. J is TRBJ2-1 and V is TRBV7-2, with D maybe TRBD1 (7 bases). Germline V gene lookup returns CDR1 SGHTA and CDR2 FQGNSA. This CDR3 is built from 20 residues. V shed 4 bases and J shed 6 bases, with 31 bases lying between them. The CDR3 DNA follows: TGTGCCAGCAGCTACCGAATAGCGGCGGGATACCTACAGGGGTCCAATGAGCAGTTCTTC. This codes for CASSYRIAAGYLQGSNEQFF.

This clonotype was recorded many times. The chain carries TRBV7-7 and TRBJ2-3; 12 bases align to TRBD2. Germline V gene lookup returns CDR1 SSHAT and CDR2 FNYEAQ (reference sequence). This CDR3 has 16 residues. Trimming cost V 4 bases and J 2 bases; bases outside gene matches: 4. In nucleotides, the CDR3 is TGTGCCAGCAGCTCGGGACTAGCGGGCGACACAGATACGCAGTATTTT. Translating gives CASSSGLAGDTDTQYF.

V usage is TRBV27 and J usage is TRBJ2-6; D unresolved. The CDR3 loop spans 14 amino acids. Germline V gene lookup returns CDR1 MNHEY and CDR2 SMNVEV (reference sequence). V lost 5 bases, J lost 2 bases, and 7 bases lay in between. The CDR3 sequence: CASSRVAGANVLTF. CDR3 DNA sequence: TGTGCCAGCAGTAGAGTCGCTGGGGCCAACGTCCTGACTTTC. Combining the CDR3 with reference TRBV27 and TRBJ2-6 gives the whole variable domain EAQVTQNPRYLITVTGKKLTVTCSQNMNHEYMSWYRQDPGLGLRQIYYSMNVEVTDKGDVPEGYKVSRKEKRNFPLILESPSPNQTSLYFCASSRVAGANVLTFGAGSRLTVL.

This chain connects TRBV12-3 or TRBV12-4 to TRBJ2-4; D gene ambiguous. This CDR3 has 13 amino acids. V was shortened by 5 bases and J by 9 bases, with 14 bases between the two germline ends. CDR3 DNA sequence: TGTGCCAGCAGTGTCGACCGTGCAGGCATTCAGTACTTC. Amino acids: CASSVDRAGIQYF.

This clonotype showed up just a few times. The chain recombines TRBV29-1 with TRBJ2-1; 9 bases fit TRBD2. The CDR3 has 14 amino acids. V shed 2 bases, J shed 4 bases, and the junction held 3 bases outside the gene matches. Germline CDR1 reads SQVTM; CDR2 reads ANQGSEA. CDR3: CSVERREGYNEQFF. Written as DNA, the CDR3 is TGCAGCGTTGAAAGGCGGGAGGGGTACAATGAGCAGTTCTTC.

With regard to this clonotype: An end of the junction differs from the germline gene, which may be a read error. The chain employs TRBV6-5 and TRBJ2-1; 11 nucleotides match TRBD2. From germline, CDR1 is MNHEY and CDR2 SVGAGI. This CDR3 has 17 residues. CDR3 bases: TGTGTCAGCAGTTACTCGAGGGGGACTAGCGGAGGTTATGAGCAGTTCTTC. Residues: CVSSYSRGTSGGYEQFF.

This clonotype has only a few counts. The chain combines TRBV3-1 with TRBJ2-2; unclear D gene. The CDR3 consists of 15 residues. The V and J ends lost 0 bases and 4 bases respectively, with 9 bases between them. Per the germline V gene, CDR1 is LGHDT and CDR2 is YNNKEL (reference sequence). The CDR3 here is CASSQDATATGELFF. The CDR3 nucleotides read TGTGCCAGCAGCCAAGATGCAACTGCCACCGGGGAGCTGTTTTTT.

The chain combines TRBV5-6 with TRBJ2-1; maybe TRBD2 (7 bases). Germline V gene data show CDR1 as SGHDT and CDR2 as YYEEEE. The CDR3 contains 14 residues. The CDR3 DNA sequence: TGTGCTAATCTGGGGGCTAGCGGCTTCAATGAGCAGTTCTTC. Translated: CANLGASGFNEQFF.

In DNA form, the CDR3 reads TGTGCCAGCAGTGAGGACCGTTTAGGTTGGGTCGATGAGCAGTTCTTC. This translates into CASSEDRLGWVDEQFF. V and J are TRBV6-1 and TRBJ2-1; D gene ambiguous. This CDR3 is 16 amino acids long. Germline loops: CDR1 MNHNS, CDR2 SASEGT. The V end lost 3 bases, the J end lost 8 bases, and 20 bases lay between the germline ends.

In its sample, this clonotype was seen a few times. The V call is TRBV12-3 or TRBV12-4, the J call TRBJ1-1; 7 bases fit TRBD1. J lost 7 bases, V lost 3 bases, and 11 bases had no gene match. The CDR3 has 15 residues. CDR3 sequence (DNA): TGTGCCAGCAGTTTGCCCGGAATGACAGGGATTGAAGCTTTCTTT. Protein: CASSLPGMTGIEAFF.

The chain links TRBV5-1 to TRBJ2-1, with TRBD2 matching over 9 bases. The CDR3 has 16 residues. CDR1 and CDR2 from the germline V gene are SGHRS and YFSETQ. The V and J ends lost 3 bases and 5 bases, in that order; junction bases with no gene match: 9. The CDR3 region is CASSWGSSGGNNEQFF. The CDR3 bases are TGCGCCAGCAGCTGGGGAAGTAGCGGGGGAAACAATGAGCAGTTCTTC.

The rearrangement joins TRBV7-2 to TRBJ1-5; the match to TRBD1 covers 7 bases. Trimming took 5 bases from V and 6 from J; bases not matched to a gene: 10. There are 15 residues in the CDR3. Germline V gene lookup returns CDR1 SGHTA and CDR2 FQGNSA. The CDR3 coding sequence is TGTGCCAGCAGCCCCCTTCAGGGGGTGACTCAGCCCCAGCATTTT. It specifies CASSPLQGVTQPQHF. The variable domain in full, with the rest retrieved from reference TRBV7-2 and TRBJ1-5, is GAGVSQSPSNKVTEKGKDVELRCDPISGHTALYWYRQSLGQGLEFLIYFQGNSAPDKSGLPSDRFSAERTGGSVSTLTIQRTQQEDSAVYLCASSPLQGVTQPQHFGDGTRLSIL.

The V gene is TRBV11-2, the J gene TRBJ2-7, with D possibly TRBD1 on 5 matching bases. V lost 1 base and J 4 bases, leaving 11 bases between the germline ends. The CDR3 totals 14 residues. The V gene's germline CDR1 is SGHAT and CDR2 FQNNGV. For the CDR3, the DNA is TGTGCCAGCAGCTTAGTGGCAGGGCCATACGAGCAGTACTTC. Protein sequence: CASSLVAGPYEQYF.

This clonotype was picked up a small number of times. The chain joins TRBV29-1 to TRBJ2-1; D gene unclear. The assigned J gene may be wrong: the sequence end matches TRBJ2-7 better. Germline V gene data show CDR1 as SQVTM and CDR2 as ANQGSEA. The CDR3 extends over 13 amino acids. The CDR3 region is CSVEAGYSYEQYF. CDR3 coding DNA: TGCAGCGTTGAAGCTGGGTACTCCTACGAGCAGTACTTC.

This chain links TRBV7-9 with TRBJ1-2; D gene uncertain. The CDR3 is 14 amino acids. Trimming left V 2 bases short and J 7 bases short, with 14 bases between. CDR1 is SEHNR and CDR2 is FQNEAQ in the germline V gene (reference sequence). Here the CDR3 DNA reads TGTGCCAGCAGCTTATTCGCGGATACCTGTGGCTACACCTTC. Its translation is CASSLFADTCGYTF. Together with reference TRBV7-9 and TRBJ1-2, the CDR3 gives the full variable domain: DTGVSQNPRHKITKRGQNVTFRCDPISEHNRLYWYRQTLGQGPEFLTYFQNEAQLEKSRLLSDRFSAERPKGSFSTLEIQRTEQGDSAMYLCASSLFADTCGYTFGSGTRLTVV.